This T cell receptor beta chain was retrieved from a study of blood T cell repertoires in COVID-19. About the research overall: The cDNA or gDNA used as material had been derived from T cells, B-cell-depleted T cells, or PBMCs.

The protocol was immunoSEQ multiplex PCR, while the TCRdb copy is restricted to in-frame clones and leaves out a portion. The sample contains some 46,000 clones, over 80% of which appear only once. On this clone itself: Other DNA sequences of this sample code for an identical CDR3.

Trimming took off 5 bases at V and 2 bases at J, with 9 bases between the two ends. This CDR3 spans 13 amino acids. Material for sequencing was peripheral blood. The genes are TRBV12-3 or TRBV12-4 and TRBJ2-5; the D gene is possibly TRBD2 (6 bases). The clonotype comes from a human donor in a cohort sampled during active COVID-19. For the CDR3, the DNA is TGTGCCAGCAGTACCGGACTACAAGAGACCCAGTACTTC. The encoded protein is CASSTGLQETQYF.